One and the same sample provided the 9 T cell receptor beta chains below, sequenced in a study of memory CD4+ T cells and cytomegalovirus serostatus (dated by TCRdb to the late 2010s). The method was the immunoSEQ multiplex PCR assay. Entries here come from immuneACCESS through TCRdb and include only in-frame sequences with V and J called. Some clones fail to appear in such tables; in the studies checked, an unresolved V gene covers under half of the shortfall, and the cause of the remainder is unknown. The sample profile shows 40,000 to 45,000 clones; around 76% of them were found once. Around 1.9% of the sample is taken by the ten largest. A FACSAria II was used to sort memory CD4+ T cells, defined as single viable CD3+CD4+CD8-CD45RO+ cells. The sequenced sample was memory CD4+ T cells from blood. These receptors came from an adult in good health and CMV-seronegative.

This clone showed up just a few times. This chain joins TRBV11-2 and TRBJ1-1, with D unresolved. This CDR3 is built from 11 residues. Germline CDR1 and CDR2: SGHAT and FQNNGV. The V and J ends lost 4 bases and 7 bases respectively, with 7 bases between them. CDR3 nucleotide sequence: TGTGCCAGCAGCTATGGCCTTGAAGCTTTCTTT. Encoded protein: CASSYGLEAFF.

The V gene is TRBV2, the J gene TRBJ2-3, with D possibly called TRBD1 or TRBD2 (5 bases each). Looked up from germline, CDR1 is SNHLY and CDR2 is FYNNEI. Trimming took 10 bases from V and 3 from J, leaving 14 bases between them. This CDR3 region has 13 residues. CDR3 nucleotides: TGTGCCAACAGGACTTTGGGAACAGATACGCAGTATTTT. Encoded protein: CANRTLGTDTQYF.

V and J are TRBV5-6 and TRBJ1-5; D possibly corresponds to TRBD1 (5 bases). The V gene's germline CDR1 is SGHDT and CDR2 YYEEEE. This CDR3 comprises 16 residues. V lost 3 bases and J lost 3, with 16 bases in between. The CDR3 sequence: CASSWGGGQDNQPQHF. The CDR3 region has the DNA TGTGCCAGCAGCTGGGGCGGGGGTCAGGACAATCAGCCCCAGCATTTT.

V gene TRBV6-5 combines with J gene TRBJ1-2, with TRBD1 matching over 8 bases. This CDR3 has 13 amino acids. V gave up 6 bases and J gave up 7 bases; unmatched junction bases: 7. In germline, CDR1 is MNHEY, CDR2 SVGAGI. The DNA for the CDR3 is TGTGCCAGCAGGACAGGGGACCGGGGTGGCTACACCTTC. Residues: CASRTGDRGGYTF.

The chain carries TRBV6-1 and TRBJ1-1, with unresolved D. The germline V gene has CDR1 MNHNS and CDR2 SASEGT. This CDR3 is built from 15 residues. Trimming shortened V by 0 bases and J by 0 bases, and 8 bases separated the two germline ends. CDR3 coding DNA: TGTGCCAGCAGTGAAGCGATAGCCATGAACACTGAAGCTTTCTTT. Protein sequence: CASSEAIAMNTEAFF.

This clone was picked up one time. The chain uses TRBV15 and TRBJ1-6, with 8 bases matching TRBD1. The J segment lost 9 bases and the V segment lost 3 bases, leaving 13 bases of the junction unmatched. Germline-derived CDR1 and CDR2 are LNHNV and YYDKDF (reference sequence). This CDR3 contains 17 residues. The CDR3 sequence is CATSRAGLTGDGSPLHF. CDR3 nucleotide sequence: TGTGCCACCAGCAGGGCCGGGTTGACAGGGGATGGTTCACCCCTCCACTTT.

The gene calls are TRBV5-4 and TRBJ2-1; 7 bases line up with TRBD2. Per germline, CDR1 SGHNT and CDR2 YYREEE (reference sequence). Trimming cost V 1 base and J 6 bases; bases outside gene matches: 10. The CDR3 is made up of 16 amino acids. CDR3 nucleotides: TGTGCCAGCAGCTTGCATGGCCGGGAGGCTTCCAATGAGCAGTTCTTC. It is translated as CASSLHGREASNEQFF.

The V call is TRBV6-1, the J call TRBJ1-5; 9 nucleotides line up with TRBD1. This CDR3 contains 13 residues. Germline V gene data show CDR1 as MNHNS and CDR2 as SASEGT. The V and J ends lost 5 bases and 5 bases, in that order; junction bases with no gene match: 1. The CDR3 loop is CASSTGGYQPQHF. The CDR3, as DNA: TGTGCCAGCAGTACAGGGGGCTATCAGCCCCAGCATTTT.

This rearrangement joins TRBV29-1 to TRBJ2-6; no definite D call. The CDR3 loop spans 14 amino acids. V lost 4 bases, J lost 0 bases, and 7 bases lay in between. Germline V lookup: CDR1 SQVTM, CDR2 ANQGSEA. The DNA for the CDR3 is TGCAGCGTTGCCTTAAACTCTGGGGCCAACGTCCTGACTTTC. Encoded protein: CSVALNSGANVLTF.